This T cell receptor beta chain was observed in a study of T-cell reconstitution after alpha-beta-depleted transplantation in children. Library preparation (for TCRbeta) was performed with unique molecular identifiers. TCRdb reprocessed the PCR reads with MiXCR, giving one entry per CDR3 protein. The data hold roughly 200,000 distinct CDR3 sequences, with about 14% observed a single time. The CDR3 runs 16 residues. V lost 1 base to trimming and J lost 0 bases, with 10 bases between them. Germline values: CDR1 MNHNS, CDR2 SASEGT. The clonotype comes from a human donor who donated a stem cell graft to a child with acute lymphoblastic leukemia. The chain recombines TRBV6-1 with TRBJ1-5, with D possibly TRBD1 on 5 matching bases. The source was PBMCs from the stem cell graft donor, collected from the stem cell graft. CDR3 loop: CASSEDGAYSNQPQHF. The DNA of the CDR3 is TGTGCCAGCAGTGAAGACGGGGCCTATAGCAATCAGCCCCAGCATTTT.